Below, 15 T cell receptor beta chains from the same sample are listed, as sequenced in a study of post-analysis software for immune sequencing data. Tagging with unique molecular identifiers was a feature of the TCR beta cDNA libraries. One entry per CDR3 protein results from TCRdb running MiXCR on the PCR reads. Of fewer than 850,000 distinct CDR3 sequences in the sample, 35% to 55% were seen once. No antigens are known for them. Study results and caveats: Patients showed TRBV5-6, TRBV5-1 and TRBV20-1 among a few TRBV segments more frequent than in controls.

Sequencing was done on a sample of blood. These receptors originate from a girl between 10 and 17 years old with multiple sclerosis.

J is TRBJ2-5 and V is TRBV28; D might be TRBD1 (6 bases). V lost 5 bases, J lost 5 bases, and 15 bases lay in between. CDR1 MDHEN and CDR2 SYDVKM come from the germline V gene. The CDR3 is 14 amino acids. The CDR3 spells CASSPYRVGETQYF. DNA for the CDR3: TGTGCCAGCAGTCCCTACAGGGTCGGGGAGACCCAGTACTTC.

The chain couples TRBV4-1 to TRBJ2-1, with unresolved D. The germline V gene has CDR1 MGHRA and CDR2 YSYEKL. Between the trimmed V and J ends, which lost 0 bases and 9 bases, there was a span of 15 bases. The CDR3 has 15 amino acids. The CDR3 here is CASSQDPGTWGEQFF. CDR3 DNA: TGCGCCAGCAGCCAAGATCCGGGCACTTGGGGTGAGCAGTTCTTC.

V and J are TRBV3-1 and TRBJ1-4; the D gene is possibly TRBD1 (6 bases). Germline CDR1 LGHDT, CDR2 YNNKEL (reference sequence). Trimming took off 7 bases at V and 4 bases at J, with 16 bases between the two ends. The CDR3 is 15 residues long. The CDR3 DNA follows: TGTGCCAGCACCAACCAGGGGCTCGATAATGAAAAACTGTTTTTT. It is translated as CASTNQGLDNEKLFF.

This chain joins TRBV7-9 and TRBJ2-7; perhaps TRBD1 as D (5 bases). V lost 4 bases, J lost 3 bases, and 16 bases lay in between. The CDR3 is 15 amino acids. Germline V gene data show CDR1 as SEHNR and CDR2 as FQNEAQ (reference sequence). The CDR3 protein is CASSSDRHLGYEQYF. The CDR3 region has the DNA TGTGCCAGCAGCTCCGACAGACACCTAGGCTACGAGCAGTACTTC. Looking up the rest from reference TRBV7-9 and TRBJ2-7 gives the full variable domain: DTGVSQNPRHKITKRGQNVTFRCDPISEHNRLYWYRQTLGQGPEFLTYFQNEAQLEKSRLLSDRFSAERPKGSFSTLEIQRTEQGDSAMYLCASSSDRHLGYEQYFGPGTRLTVT.

This chain connects TRBV10-1 to TRBJ2-5; TRBD2 matches 8 bases. The J call may be wrong; the DNA end is better matched by TRBJ2-7. This CDR3 has 16 amino acids. The germline CDR1 and CDR2 sequences are WNHNN and SYGVQD (reference sequence). CDR3 loop: CASSESVTGGPAEQYF. CDR3 DNA: TGCGCCAGCAGTGAGTCGGTGACGGGAGGGCCGGCCGAGCAGTACTTC.

The chain uses TRBV4-3 and TRBJ2-1; D unresolved. There are 16 residues in the CDR3. V lost 5 bases and J 8 bases, leaving 22 bases between the germline ends. CDR1 is LGHNA, CDR2 YSLEER, per germline. The CDR3 DNA sequence: TGCGCCAGCAGCTCGGCTCAAGGAACTACCTCCTATGAGCAGTTCTTC. Its protein is CASSSAQGTTSYEQFF.

The chain employs TRBV20-1 and TRBJ2-5; D call uncertain. Germline V gene sequence: CDR1 DFQATT, CDR2 SNEGSKA (reference sequence). Trimming cost V 4 bases and J 5 bases, with 8 bases left between them. The CDR3 is 11 amino acids. In DNA form, the CDR3 reads TGCAGTGCTATGTATAGGGAGACCCAGTACTTC. Translation gives CSAMYRETQYF.

The CDR3 spells CASSQDPTGEAFF. The CDR3 region has the DNA TGTGCCAGCAGCCAAGATCCGACAGGGGAAGCTTTCTTT. The rearrangement links TRBV3-1 to TRBJ1-1, with 7 positions matching TRBD1. The CDR3 contains 13 residues. Germline CDR1 is LGHDT and CDR2 is YNNKEL (reference sequence). Trimming removed 0 bases from V and 8 bases from J; junction bases left unmatched: 3. Looking up the rest from reference TRBV3-1 and TRBJ1-1 gives the full variable domain: DTAVSQTPKYLVTQMGNDKSIKCEQNLGHDTMYWYKQDSKKFLKIMFSYNNKELIINETVPNRFSPKSPDKAHLNLHINSLELGDSAVYFCASSQDPTGEAFFGQGTRLTVV.

The chain uses TRBV12-3 or TRBV12-4 and TRBJ1-1; no definite D call. The CDR3 loop spans 15 amino acids. Trimming left V 6 bases short and J 2 bases short, with 16 bases between. The CDR3 reads CASSRGREGNTEAFF. The DNA of the CDR3 is TGTGCCAGCAGCCGAGGCCGGGAGGGTAACACTGAAGCTTTCTTT.

The chain has TRBV12-3 or TRBV12-4 and TRBJ2-7; 12 bases match TRBD2. The CDR3 sequence is 13 residues long. Trimming at V came to 5 bases and at J to 10 bases, leaving 6 bases not matched to a gene. The CDR3 DNA follows: TGTGCCAGCAGTACGACTAGCGGGAGTTCCCAGTACTTC. This translates into CASSTTSGSSQYF.

V usage is TRBV4-3 and J usage is TRBJ2-3; D unclear. The V and J ends lost 1 base and 6 bases respectively, with 8 bases between them. Germline CDR1 is LGHNA and CDR2 is YSLEER. The CDR3 runs to 13 residues. The CDR3 here is CASSQADGDTQYF. In DNA form, the CDR3 reads TGCGCCAGCAGCCAAGCGGACGGGGATACGCAGTATTTT.

This clonotype has just a few counts. The rearrangement joins TRBV20-1 to TRBJ2-1; tentative D call: TRBD1 (5 bases). Looked up from germline, CDR1 is DFQATT and CDR2 is SNEGSKA (reference sequence). V lost 5 bases and J 3 bases, leaving 11 bases between the germline ends. This CDR3 region has 13 residues. The CDR3 region has the DNA TGCAGTGCTGACGACAGTTTCTACAATGAGCAGTTCTTC. Translating gives CSADDSFYNEQFF.

This clonotype was seen more than once but under ten times. The chain carries TRBV10-3 and TRBJ2-5, with 11 bases aligning to TRBD1. The CDR3 loop spans 15 amino acids. V lost 0 bases and J lost 3; bases outside the gene matches: 0. The germline CDR1 and CDR2 sequences are ENHRY and SYGVKD. CDR3 loop: CAISESGQGEETQYF. The CDR3 nucleotides read TGTGCCATCAGTGAGTCGGGACAGGGGGAAGAGACCCAGTACTTC.

This chain joins TRBV7-2 and TRBJ2-7; 9 bases map to TRBD1. Germline V gives CDR1 SGHTA, CDR2 FQGNSA. The J segment lost 4 bases and the V segment lost 6 bases, leaving 13 bases of the junction unmatched. The length of the CDR3 is 16 residues. CDR3 amino acids: CASSPIGGQGIYEQYF. The CDR3 nucleotides are TGTGCCAGCAGTCCGATTGGGGGACAGGGAATTTACGAGCAGTACTTC.

This chain joins TRBV28 and TRBJ1-5; a weak D match, TRBD1 (6 bases). V was cut by 3 bases and J by 6 bases, with 18 bases left in between. Germline V gene sequence: CDR1 MDHEN, CDR2 SYDVKM. The CDR3 loop spans 16 amino acids. The CDR3 protein is CASSLGASELSQPQHF. CDR3 nucleotides: TGTGCCAGCAGTTTGGGGGCAAGTGAGTTATCTCAGCCCCAGCATTTT.